This paragraph reports one TCR beta chain. At least ten counts were recorded for this clonotype. This receptor's antigen is unknown. There are no base qualities to consult, and no much larger clone falls within one base. Receptor amplification or capture employed 5' RACE. The sequencer was a NextSeq 500. The TCR library protocol attached unique molecular identifiers to individual cDNA molecules to correct for sequencing error and PCR bias. Both TCR alpha and beta chains were sequenced, and tight co-correlation was observed between alpha and beta sequence abundances in each sample. Regarding the original processing steps: Decombinator V4 was used to annotate the V gene, J gene and CDR3 of the TCR sequences. Expanded TCRs were defined as changing significantly between any two time points under a Poisson model with p below 0.0001. Abundances of TCRs were expressed as counts per million after normalisation to the total number of TCRs sequenced in each sample. TRAV1-2 paired with TRAJ12, TRAJ20 or TRAJ33 defined MAIT TCRs, while TRAV10 paired with TRAJ18 defined iNKT TCRs. VDJdb, accessed on 1 November 2021, was searched for TCRs annotated for CMV, EBV and SARS-CoV-2, and TCRs annotated for more than one antigen were excluded. TCRdb reprocessing: public reads trimmed at Q25 with fastp, clones called with MiXCR, in-frame beta chains kept. A single entry per CDR3 protein holds the most common genes and DNA from its merged rows. It is TCRdb's table, rather than the study itself, that gives the V and J calls and clone size. Here the sample has more than 20,000 distinct CDR3 sequences; 4% to 4.5% occur a single time. Approximately 4.4% of the sample rests with the top ten.

A case-control design nested within a healthcare worker cohort in London, UK, was used, with weekly nasopharyngeal swab PCR tests and blood sampling performed. Between 23 and 31 March 2020, the week of the UK lockdown, healthcare workers were enrolled and then followed up weekly for as long as 16 weeks. V and J are truncated by 1 base and 7 bases respectively, leaving an intervening sequence of 11 bases. As encoded in the germline V gene (reference sequence), CDR1 is DFQATT while CDR2 is SNEGSKA. The CDR3 covers 13 residues, taking in both the cysteine and the phenylalanine. The retained sequence is limited to the CDR3, 39 bases, with the frame set at the first base. The source of the sample is a study of early T cells in non-severe SARS-CoV-2 infection (dated by TCRdb to the early 2020s). Broadly, across the study: Because TCR sequencing was done on bulk RNA from unsorted whole blood, the alpha and beta chains could not be paired.

Study-wide findings and limitations: VDJdb matching was skewed toward anti-spike CD8 responses and likely underestimated virus-specific expansions, missing private and CD4 specificities.

The sample consisted of whole blood. The sequence is built from TRBV20-1 and TRBJ1-5, and possibly TRBD1, on 5 matching bases. This receptor was obtained from an adult who was a healthcare worker with PCR-confirmed SARS-CoV-2 infection or an uninfected control (not recorded which). The CDR3 in this case is CSARAGGNQPQHF. The DNA sequence follows: TGCAGTGCTAGAGCGGGGGGGAACCAGCCCCAGCATTTT.